This T cell receptor beta chain is drawn from a study of tumor-infiltrating lymphocytes in oesophageal squamous cell carcinoma. Germline V lookup: CDR1 MDHEN, CDR2 SYDVKM. With 7 bases clipped from V and 3 bases from J, the junction kept 8 bases outside the gene matches. This CDR3 has 14 amino acids. TCRdb re-called the PCR reads with MiXCR, one entry per CDR3 protein. The sample contains fewer than 25,000 distinct CDR3 sequences, 41% of which appear only once. Many counts were recorded for this clonotype. The clonotype comes from a male donor with esophageal squamous cell carcinoma. This chain joins TRBV28 and TRBJ2-7; 8 nucleotides align to TRBD1. Input material: esophageal tumor tissue. CDR3 loop: CASIRTGRYYEQYF. As DNA, the CDR3 is TGTGCCAGCATCCGGACAGGGAGATACTACGAGCAGTACTTC.